The source of this T cell receptor beta chain is a study of monozygotic twins with inflammatory bowel disease. General study results and limits: The co-twins with IBD showed lower TCRbeta diversity (inverse Simpson) than their healthy siblings. Healthy twins showed more clonotype sharing with others than IBD patients, especially patients with disease activity.

Regarding this clonotype: Its target is not known.

Germline assignment: CDR1 DFQATT and CDR2 SNEGSKA (reference sequence). The CDR3 sequence is 15 residues long. There were about 3,800 ng of total RNA used for each TCR library. TCRdb processed the 5' RACE reads again and assigns one entry to each CDR3 protein, with no DNA. The table for this sample gives around 100,000 distinct CDR3 sequences. The clonotype was recovered from a human donor with ulcerative colitis or Crohn's disease, or a healthy co-twin of an affected twin (not recorded which). Material for sequencing was blood. The chain joins TRBV20-1 to TRBJ2-2; the TCRdb call, TRBD2, lacks DNA for checking. The chain's CDR3 is CSATPPSAATGELFF.